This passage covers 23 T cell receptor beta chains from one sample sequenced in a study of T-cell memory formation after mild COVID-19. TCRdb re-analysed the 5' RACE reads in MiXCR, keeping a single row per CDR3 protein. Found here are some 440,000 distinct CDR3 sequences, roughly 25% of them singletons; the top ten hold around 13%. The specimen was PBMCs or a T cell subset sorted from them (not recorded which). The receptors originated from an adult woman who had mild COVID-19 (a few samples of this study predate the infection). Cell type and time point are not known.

Here the CDR3 DNA reads TGCGCCAGCAGCTTGGATCTTGTGACAAACTATGGCTACACCTTC. Translation gives CASSLDLVTNYGYTF. The gene calls are TRBV5-1 and TRBJ1-2; D remains ambiguous. The CDR3 loop spans 15 amino acids. Germline V lookup: CDR1 SGHRS, CDR2 YFSETQ. The V and J ends lost 0 bases and 2 bases respectively, with 11 bases between them.

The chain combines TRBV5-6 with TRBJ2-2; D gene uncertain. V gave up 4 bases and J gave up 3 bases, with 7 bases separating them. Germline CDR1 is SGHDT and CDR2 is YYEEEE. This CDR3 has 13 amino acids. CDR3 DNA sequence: TGTGCCAGCAGCCCGCGGTACACCGGGGAGCTGTTTTTT. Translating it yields CASSPRYTGELFF. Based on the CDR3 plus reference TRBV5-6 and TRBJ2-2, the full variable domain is DAGVTQSPTHLIKTRGQQVTLRCSPKSGHDTVSWYQQALGQGPQFIFQYYEEEERQRGNFPDRFSGHQFPNYSSELNVNALLLGDSALYLCASSPRYTGELFFGEGSRLTVL.

CDR3 coding DNA: TGCGCCAGCAGCCGCCCTGACAGAAGCGGAGAGACCCAGTACTTC. Its protein is CASSRPDRSGETQYF. The chain is built from TRBV5-1 and TRBJ2-5, with D perhaps TRBD1 or TRBD2 (5 bases each). V lost 4 bases and J lost 4, with 17 bases in between. The CDR3 loop spans 15 amino acids. Germline CDR1 and CDR2: SGHRS and YFSETQ.

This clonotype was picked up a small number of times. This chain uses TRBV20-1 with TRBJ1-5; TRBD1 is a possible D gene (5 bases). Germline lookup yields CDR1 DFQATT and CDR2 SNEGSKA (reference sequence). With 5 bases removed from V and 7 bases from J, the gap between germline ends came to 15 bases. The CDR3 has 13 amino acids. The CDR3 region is CSARVGAEQPQHF. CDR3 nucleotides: TGCAGTGCTCGGGTCGGGGCTGAGCAGCCCCAGCATTTT.

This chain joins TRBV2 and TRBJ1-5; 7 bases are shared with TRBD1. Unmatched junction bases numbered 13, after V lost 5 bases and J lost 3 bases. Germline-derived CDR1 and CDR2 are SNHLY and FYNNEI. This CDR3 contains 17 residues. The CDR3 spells CASSIDEGTVYNQPQHF. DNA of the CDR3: TGTGCCAGCAGTATTGACGAGGGGACAGTATACAATCAGCCCCAGCATTTT.

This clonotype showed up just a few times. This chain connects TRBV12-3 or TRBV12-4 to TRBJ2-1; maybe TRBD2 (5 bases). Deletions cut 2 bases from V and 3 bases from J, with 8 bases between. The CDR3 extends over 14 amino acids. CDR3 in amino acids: CASSLTRIYNEQFF. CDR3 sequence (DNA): TGTGCCAGCAGTTTAACTAGAATCTACAATGAGCAGTTCTTC.

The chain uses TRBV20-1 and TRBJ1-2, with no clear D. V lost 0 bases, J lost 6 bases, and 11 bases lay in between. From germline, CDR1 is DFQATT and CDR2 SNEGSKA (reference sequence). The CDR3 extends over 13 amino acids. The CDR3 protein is CSARDQNGNGYTF. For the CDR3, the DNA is TGCAGTGCTAGAGATCAAAATGGGAATGGCTACACCTTC.

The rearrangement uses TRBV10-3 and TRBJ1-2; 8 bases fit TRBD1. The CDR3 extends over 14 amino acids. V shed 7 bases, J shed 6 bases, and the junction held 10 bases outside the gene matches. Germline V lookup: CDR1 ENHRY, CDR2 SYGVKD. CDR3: CAIMPGGGVDGYTF. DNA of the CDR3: TGTGCCATCATGCCAGGGGGCGGTGTCGATGGCTACACCTTC.

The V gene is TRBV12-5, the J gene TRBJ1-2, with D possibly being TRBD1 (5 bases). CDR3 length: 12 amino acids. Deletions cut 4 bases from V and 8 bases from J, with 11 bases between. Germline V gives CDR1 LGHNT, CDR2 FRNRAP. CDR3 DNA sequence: TGTGCTAGTGGTTCTTTCGGGGGAGGCTACACCTTC. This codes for CASGSFGGGYTF.

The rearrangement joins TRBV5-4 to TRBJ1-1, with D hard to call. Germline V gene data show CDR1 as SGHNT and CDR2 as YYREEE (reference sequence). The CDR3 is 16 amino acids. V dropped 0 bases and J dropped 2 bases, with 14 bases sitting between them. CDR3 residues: CASSLGGGRKNTEAFF. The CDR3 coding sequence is TGTGCCAGCAGCTTGGGAGGAGGCAGGAAAAACACTGAAGCTTTCTTT.

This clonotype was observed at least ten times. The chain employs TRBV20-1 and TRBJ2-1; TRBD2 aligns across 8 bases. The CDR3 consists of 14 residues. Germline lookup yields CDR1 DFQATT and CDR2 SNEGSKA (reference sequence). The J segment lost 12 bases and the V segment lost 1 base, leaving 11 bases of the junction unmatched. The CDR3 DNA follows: TGCAGTGCTAGAGCACTAGCGGATGGCTCCGGGCAGTTCTTC. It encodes CSARALADGSGQFF.

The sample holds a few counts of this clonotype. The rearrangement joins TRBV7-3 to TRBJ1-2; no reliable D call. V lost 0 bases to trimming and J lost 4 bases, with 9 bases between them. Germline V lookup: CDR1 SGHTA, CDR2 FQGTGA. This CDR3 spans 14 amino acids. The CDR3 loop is CASSLTPGIYGYTF. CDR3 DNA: TGTGCCAGCAGCTTAACTCCGGGGATCTATGGCTACACCTTC.

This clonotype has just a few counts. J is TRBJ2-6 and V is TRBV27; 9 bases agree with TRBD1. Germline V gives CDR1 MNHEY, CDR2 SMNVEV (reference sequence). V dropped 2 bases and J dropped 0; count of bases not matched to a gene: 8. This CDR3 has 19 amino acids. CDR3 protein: CASSLRGTGPYSGANVLTF. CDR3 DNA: TGTGCCAGCAGTTTAAGAGGGACAGGGCCCTACTCTGGGGCCAACGTCCTGACTTTC.

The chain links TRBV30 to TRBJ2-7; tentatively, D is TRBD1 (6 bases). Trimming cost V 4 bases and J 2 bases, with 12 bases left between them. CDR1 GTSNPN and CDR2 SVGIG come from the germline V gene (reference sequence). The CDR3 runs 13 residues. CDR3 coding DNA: TGTGCCTGGAATCCGGCAGGGGCCTACGAGCAGTACTTC. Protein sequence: CAWNPAGAYEQYF.

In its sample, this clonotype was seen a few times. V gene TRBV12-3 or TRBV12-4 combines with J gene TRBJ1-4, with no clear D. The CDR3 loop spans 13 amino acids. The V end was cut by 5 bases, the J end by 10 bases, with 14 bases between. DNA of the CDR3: TGTGCCAGCAGTCAAGATGCCGGGAGAAAACTGTTTTTT. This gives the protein CASSQDAGRKLFF.

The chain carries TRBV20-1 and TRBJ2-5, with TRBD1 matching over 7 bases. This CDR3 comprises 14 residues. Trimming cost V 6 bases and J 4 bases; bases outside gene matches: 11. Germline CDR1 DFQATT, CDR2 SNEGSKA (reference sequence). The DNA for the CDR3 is TGCAGTGCAAAACCGGGACAGTCCCCAGAGACCCAGTACTTC. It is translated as CSAKPGQSPETQYF.

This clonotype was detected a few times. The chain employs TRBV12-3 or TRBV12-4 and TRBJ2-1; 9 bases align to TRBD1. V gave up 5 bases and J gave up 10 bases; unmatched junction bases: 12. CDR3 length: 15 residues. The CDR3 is CASSPRDRDFLEQFF. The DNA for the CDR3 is TGTGCCAGCAGTCCGCGGGACAGGGACTTTTTAGAGCAGTTCTTC.

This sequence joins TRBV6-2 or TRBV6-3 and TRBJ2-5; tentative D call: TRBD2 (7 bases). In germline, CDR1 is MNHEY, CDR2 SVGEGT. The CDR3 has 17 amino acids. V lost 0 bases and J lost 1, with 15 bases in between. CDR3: CASSYSGGAVIQETQYF. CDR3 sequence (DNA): TGTGCCAGCAGTTACTCGGGGGGGGCGGTCATCCAAGAGACCCAGTACTTC.

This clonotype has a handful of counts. The CDR3: CASSPSPGTGSSEQFF. The CDR3 DNA is TGTGCCAGCAGTCCGTCCCCCGGGACAGGGAGCAGTGAGCAGTTCTTC. The rearrangement joins TRBV27 to TRBJ2-1; 9 nucleotides line up with TRBD1. This CDR3 has 16 amino acids. Germline V CDR1 and CDR2: MNHEY, SMNVEV (reference sequence). Trimming removed 5 bases from V and 9 bases from J; junction bases left unmatched: 14.

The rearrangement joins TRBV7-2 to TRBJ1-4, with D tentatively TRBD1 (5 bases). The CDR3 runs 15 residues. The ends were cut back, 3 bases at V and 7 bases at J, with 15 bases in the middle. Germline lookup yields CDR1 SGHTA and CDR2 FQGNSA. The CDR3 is CASSLGHSSLEKLFF. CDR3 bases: TGTGCCAGCAGCTTGGGGCACAGCAGCCTTGAAAAACTGTTTTTT. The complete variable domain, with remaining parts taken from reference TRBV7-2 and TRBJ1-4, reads GAGVSQSPSNKVTEKGKDVELRCDPISGHTALYWYRQSLGQGLEFLIYFQGNSAPDKSGLPSDRFSAERTGGSVSTLTIQRTQQEDSAVYLCASSLGHSSLEKLFFGSGTQLSVL.

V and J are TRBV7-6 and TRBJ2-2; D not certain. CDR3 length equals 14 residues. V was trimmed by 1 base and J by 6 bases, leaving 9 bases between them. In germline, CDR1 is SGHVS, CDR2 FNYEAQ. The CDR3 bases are TGTGCCAGCAGCTTAGTAGGAACCCCCGGGGAGCTGTTTTTT. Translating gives CASSLVGTPGELFF.

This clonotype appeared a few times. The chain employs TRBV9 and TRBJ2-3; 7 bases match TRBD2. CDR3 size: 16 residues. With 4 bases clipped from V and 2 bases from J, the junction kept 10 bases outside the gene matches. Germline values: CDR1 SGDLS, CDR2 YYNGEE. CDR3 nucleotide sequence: TGTGCCAGCAGCTCCCCCACCGGGAGGTACACAGATACGCAGTATTTT. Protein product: CASSSPTGRYTDTQYF.

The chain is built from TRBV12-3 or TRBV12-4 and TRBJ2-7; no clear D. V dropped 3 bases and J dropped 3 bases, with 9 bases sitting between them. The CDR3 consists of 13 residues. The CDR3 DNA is TGTGCCAGCAGTTTGTTGGGCCACTACGAGCAGTACTTC. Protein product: CASSLLGHYEQYF.